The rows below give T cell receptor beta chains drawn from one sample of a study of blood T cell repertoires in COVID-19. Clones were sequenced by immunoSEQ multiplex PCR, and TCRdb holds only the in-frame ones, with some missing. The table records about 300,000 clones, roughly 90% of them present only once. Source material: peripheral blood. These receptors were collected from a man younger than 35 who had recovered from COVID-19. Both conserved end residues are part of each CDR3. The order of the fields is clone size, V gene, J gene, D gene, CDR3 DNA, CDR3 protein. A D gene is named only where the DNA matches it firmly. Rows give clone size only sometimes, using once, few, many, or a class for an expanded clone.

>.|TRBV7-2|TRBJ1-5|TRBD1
TGTGCCAGCAGCACCGGGACAGGTGGGAATCAGCCCCAGCATTTT
CASSTGTGGNQPQHF
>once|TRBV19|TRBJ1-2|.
TGTGCCAGTAGTATGAGTGGTTCGGGCTACACCTTC
CASSMSGSGYTF
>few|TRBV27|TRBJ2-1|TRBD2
TGTGCCAGCAGTATGTTAGCGGGATTCAATGAGCAGTTCTTC
CASSMLAGFNEQFF
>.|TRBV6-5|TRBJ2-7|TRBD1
TGTGCCAGCAGTCAGGGGACAGATACCTACGAGCAGTACTTC
CASSQGTDTYEQYF
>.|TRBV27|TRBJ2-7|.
TGTGCCAGCAGTTACAGGGAACGGAACGAGCAGTACTTC
CASSYRERNEQYF
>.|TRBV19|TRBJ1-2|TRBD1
TGTGCCAGTAGTATAACCGGGACAGGGAATAACTATGGCTACACCTTC
CASSITGTGNNYGYTF
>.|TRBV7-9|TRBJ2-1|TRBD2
TGTGCCAGCAGCTTAACTGAACTAGCGGGCGCCAATGAGCAGTTCTTC
CASSLTELAGANEQFF
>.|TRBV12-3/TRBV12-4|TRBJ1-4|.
TGTGCCAGCAGTTTTTCGGACACAAAACTGTTTTTT
CASSFSDTKLFF
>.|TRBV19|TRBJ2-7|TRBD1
TGTGCCAGTAGTTCCAGGGGGCAGGGGTACGAGCAGTACTTC
CASSSRGQGYEQYF
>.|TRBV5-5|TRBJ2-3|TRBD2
TGTGCCAGCACCCCCGGGACTAGCGTGACAGATACGCAGTATTTT
CASTPGTSVTDTQYF
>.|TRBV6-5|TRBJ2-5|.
TGTGCCAGCAGTTACTCGAACGAGGGTTTCTACCCCCAGTACTTC
CASSYSNEGFYPQYF
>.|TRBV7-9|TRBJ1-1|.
TGTGCCAGCACCTCCCAGGGTGGCACTGAAGCTTTCTTT
CASTSQGGTEAFF
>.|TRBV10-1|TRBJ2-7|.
TGCGCCAGCAGTCTTGGGGGGGAGCAGTACTTC
CASSLGGEQYF
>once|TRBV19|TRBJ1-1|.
TGTGCCAGTAGTACTTTTGGACAGATGAACACTGAAGCTTTCTTT
CASSTFGQMNTEAFF
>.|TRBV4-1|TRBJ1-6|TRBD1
TGCGCCAGCAGCCAAGATCTTGGGGGACAGCTCAATTCACCCCTCCACTTT
CASSQDLGGQLNSPLHF
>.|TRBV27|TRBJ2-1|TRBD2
TGTGCCAGCAGCCTCCCGGGGACTACCTACAATGAGCAGTTCTTC
CASSLPGTTYNEQFF
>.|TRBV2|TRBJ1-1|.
TGTGCCAGCAGTGAAGGTTTGGCGGCAGAAGCTTTCTTT
CASSEGLAAEAFF
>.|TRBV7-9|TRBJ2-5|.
TGTGCCAGCAGCCAGTACCAAGAGACCCAGTACTTC
CASSQYQETQYF
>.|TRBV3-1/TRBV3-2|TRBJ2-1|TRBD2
TGTGCCAGCAGCAGATCAGGGACTAGCACCTTCTCCTACAATGAGCAGTTCTTC
CASSRSGTSTFSYNEQFF
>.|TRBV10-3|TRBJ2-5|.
TGTGCCACCAGACAGGCTGAGACCCAGTACTTC
CATRQAETQYF
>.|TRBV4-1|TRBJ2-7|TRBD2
TGCGCCAGCAGCCAAGAACGGGAGGTGAACGAGCAGTACTTC
CASSQEREVNEQYF
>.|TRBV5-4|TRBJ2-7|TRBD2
TGTGCCAGCAGCTTGGCCGCTAGCGGGAGCTCCTACGAGCAGTACTTC
CASSLAASGSSYEQYF
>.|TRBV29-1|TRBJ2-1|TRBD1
TGCAGCGTTGGTTTGGACAGGGTTAATGAGCAGTTCTTC
CSVGLDRVNEQFF
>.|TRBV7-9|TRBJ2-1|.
TGTGCCAGCAGCTTAGGGCAGAATGAGCAGTTCTTC
CASSLGQNEQFF
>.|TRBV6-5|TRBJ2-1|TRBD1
TGTGCCAGCAGCGGGACAGGGTTCAATGAGCAGTTCTTC
CASSGTGFNEQFF
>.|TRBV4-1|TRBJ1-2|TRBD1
TGCGCCAGCAGCCAAATAACCGGGACAGGGGGCTATGGCTACACCTTC
CASSQITGTGGYGYTF
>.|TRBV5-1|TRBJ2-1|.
TGCGCCAGCAGCTTGCTTGGACTAACCAGCTACAATGAGCAGTTCTTC
CASSLLGLTSYNEQFF
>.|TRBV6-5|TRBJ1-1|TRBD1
TGTGCCAGCAGTTACGAGACAGGGCAAGCTTTCTTT
CASSYETGQAFF
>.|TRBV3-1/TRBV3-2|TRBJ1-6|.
TGTGCCAGCAGCCAAGACCCTAGGACTGAGCTGCTTTCACCCCTCCACTTT
CASSQDPRTELLSPLHF
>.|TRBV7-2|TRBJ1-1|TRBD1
TGTGCCAGCAGCTCTCACAGGGGGCCCACTGAAGCTTTCTTT
CASSSHRGPTEAFF
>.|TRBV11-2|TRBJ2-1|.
TGTGCCAGCAGTCCTCGGTACAATGAGCAGTTCTTC
CASSPRYNEQFF